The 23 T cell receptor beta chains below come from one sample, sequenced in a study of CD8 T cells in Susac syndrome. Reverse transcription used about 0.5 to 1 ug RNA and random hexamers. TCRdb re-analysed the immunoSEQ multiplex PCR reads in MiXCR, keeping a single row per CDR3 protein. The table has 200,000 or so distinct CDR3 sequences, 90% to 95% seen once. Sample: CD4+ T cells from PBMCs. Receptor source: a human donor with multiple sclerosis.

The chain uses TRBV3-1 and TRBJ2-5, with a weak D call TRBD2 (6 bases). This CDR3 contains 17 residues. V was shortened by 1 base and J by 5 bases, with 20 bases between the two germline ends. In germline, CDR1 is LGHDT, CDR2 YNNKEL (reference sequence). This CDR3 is CASSQVAGRDSGETQYF. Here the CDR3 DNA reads TGTGCCAGCAGCCAAGTGGCCGGGCGGGACTCCGGGGAGACCCAGTACTTC.

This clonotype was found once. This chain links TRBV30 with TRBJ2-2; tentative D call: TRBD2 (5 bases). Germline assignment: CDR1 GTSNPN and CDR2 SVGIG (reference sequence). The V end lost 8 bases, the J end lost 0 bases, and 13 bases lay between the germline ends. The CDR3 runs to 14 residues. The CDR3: CAAEEAANTGELFF. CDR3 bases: TGTGCCGCCGAGGAGGCGGCGAACACCGGGGAGCTGTTTTTT.

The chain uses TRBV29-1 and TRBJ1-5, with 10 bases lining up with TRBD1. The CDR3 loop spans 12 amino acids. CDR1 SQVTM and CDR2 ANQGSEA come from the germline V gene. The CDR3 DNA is TGCAGAGTCGACAGGGGGCTTCAGCCCCAGCATTTT. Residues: CRVDRGLQPQHF.

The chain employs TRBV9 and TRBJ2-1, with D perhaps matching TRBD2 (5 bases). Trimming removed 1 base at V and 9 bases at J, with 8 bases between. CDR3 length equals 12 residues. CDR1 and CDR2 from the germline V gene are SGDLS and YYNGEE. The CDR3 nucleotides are TGTGCCAGCAGCGTACTAGCTGGTGAGCAGTTCTTC. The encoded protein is CASSVLAGEQFF.

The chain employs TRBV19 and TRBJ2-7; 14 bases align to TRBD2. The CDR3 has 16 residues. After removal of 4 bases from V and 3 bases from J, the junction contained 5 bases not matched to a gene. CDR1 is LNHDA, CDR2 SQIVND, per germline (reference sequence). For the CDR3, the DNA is TGTGCCAGTAGTACCGGCGGGACTAGCGGGAGCTACGAGCAGTACTTC. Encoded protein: CASSTGGTSGSYEQYF.

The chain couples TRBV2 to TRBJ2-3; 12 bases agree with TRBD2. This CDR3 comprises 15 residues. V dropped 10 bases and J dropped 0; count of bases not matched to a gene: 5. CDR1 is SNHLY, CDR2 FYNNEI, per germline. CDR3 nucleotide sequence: TGTGCCACTAGACTAGCGGGGGAAAGCACAGATACGCAGTATTTT. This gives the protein CATRLAGESTDTQYF.

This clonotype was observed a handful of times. The chain's CDR3 is CASYLLGQPEAFF. CDR3 in DNA: TGTGCCAGCTACTTGCTCGGCCAGCCTGAAGCTTTCTTT. The rearrangement links TRBV7-9 to TRBJ1-1, with D hard to call. Trimming took off 8 bases at V and 6 bases at J, with 16 bases between the two ends. Germline V gene lookup returns CDR1 SEHNR and CDR2 FQNEAQ (reference sequence). The CDR3 contains 13 residues.

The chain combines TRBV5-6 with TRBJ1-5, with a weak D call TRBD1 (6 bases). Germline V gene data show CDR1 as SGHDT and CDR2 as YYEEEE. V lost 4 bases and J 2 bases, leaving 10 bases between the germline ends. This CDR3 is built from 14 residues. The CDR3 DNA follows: TGTGCCAGCAGCCGCAGGGGAGGCAATCAGCCCCAGCATTTT. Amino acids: CASSRRGGNQPQHF.

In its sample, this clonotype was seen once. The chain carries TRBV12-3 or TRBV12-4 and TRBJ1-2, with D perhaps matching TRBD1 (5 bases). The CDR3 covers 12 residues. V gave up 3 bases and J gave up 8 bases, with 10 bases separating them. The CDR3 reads CASSFGTLGYTF. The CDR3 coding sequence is TGTGCCAGCAGTTTCGGGACTTTGGGCTACACCTTC.

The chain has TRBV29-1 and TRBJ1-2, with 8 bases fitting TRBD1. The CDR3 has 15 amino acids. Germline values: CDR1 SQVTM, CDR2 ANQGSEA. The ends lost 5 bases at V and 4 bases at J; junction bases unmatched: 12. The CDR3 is CSVSHPTGAGYGYTF. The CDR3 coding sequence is TGCAGCGTTTCCCACCCGACAGGGGCGGGCTATGGCTACACCTTC. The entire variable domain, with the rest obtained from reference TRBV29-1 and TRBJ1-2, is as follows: SAVISQKPSRDICQRGTSLTIQCQVDSQVTMMFWYRQQPGQSLTLIATANQGSEATYESGFVIDKFPISRPNLTFSTLTVSNMSPEDSSIYLCSVSHPTGAGYGYTFGSGTRLTVV.

CDR3 sequence: CSLWGGNTIYF. CDR3 in DNA: TGCAGTCTTTGGGGTGGAAACACCATATATTTT. V gene TRBV20-1 combines with J gene TRBJ1-3; D gene ambiguous. CDR1 DFQATT and CDR2 SNEGSKA come from the germline V gene (reference sequence). The CDR3 extends over 11 amino acids. V was cut by 8 bases and J by 3 bases, with 8 bases left in between.

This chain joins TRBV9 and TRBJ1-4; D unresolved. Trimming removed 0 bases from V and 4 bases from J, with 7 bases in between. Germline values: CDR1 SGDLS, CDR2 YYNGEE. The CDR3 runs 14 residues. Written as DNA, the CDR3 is TGTGCCAGCAGCGTAGATAGGCGTAATGAAAAACTGTTTTTT. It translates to CASSVDRRNEKLFF.

CDR3 coding DNA: TGTGCCTGGAGAATGAGCGGGGGAGACGAGCAGTACTTC. This gives the protein CAWRMSGGDEQYF. The J gene is TRBJ2-7, the V gene TRBV30, with TRBD2 identical over 8 bases. V shed 3 bases and J 5 bases; nucleotides not matched to a gene: 6. Per the germline V gene, CDR1 is GTSNPN and CDR2 is SVGIG (reference sequence). This CDR3 is 13 amino acids long.

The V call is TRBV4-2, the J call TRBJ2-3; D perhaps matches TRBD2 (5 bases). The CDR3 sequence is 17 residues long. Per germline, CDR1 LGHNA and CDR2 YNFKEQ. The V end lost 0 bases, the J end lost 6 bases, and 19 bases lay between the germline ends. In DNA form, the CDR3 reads TGTGCCAGCAGCCAAGACATCCGACCTGGGAGACTGGATACGCAGTATTTT. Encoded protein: CASSQDIRPGRLDTQYF.

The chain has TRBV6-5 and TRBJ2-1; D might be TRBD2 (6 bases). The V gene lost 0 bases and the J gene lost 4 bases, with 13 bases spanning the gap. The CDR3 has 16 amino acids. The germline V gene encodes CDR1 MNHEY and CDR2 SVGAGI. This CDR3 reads CASSYSLGGNYNEQFF. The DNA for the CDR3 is TGTGCCAGCAGTTACTCACTGGGAGGAAATTACAATGAGCAGTTCTTC.

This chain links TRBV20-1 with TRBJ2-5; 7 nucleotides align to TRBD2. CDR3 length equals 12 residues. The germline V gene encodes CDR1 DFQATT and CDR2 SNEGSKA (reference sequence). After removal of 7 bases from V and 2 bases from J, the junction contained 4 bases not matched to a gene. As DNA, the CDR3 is TGCAGTGTGAGAGCGGGACAAGAGACCCAGTACTTC. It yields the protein CSVRAGQETQYF.

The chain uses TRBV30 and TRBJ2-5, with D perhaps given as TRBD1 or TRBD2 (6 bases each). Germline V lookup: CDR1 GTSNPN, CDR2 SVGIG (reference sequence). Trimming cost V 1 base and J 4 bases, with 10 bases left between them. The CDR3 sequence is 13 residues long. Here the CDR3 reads CAWSGRGRETQYF. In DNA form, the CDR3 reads TGTGCCTGGAGTGGCCGGGGGCGAGAGACCCAGTACTTC.

Here the CDR3 reads CSAGDRRKMDTQYF. For the CDR3, the DNA is TGCAGTGCTGGGGACAGGCGGAAAATGGATACGCAGTATTTT. V gene TRBV20-1 combines with J gene TRBJ2-3; 8 bases agree with TRBD1. Germline V gives CDR1 DFQATT, CDR2 SNEGSKA (reference sequence). The CDR3 covers 14 residues. Trimming removed 5 bases from V and 6 bases from J; junction bases left unmatched: 10.

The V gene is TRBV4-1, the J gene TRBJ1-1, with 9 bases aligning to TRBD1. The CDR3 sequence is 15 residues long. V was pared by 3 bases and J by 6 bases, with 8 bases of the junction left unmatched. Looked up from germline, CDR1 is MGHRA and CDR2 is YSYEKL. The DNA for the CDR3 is TGCGCCAGCAGCCAGACCGGGACAGGGAGTTCTGAAGCTTTCTTT. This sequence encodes CASSQTGTGSSEAFF.

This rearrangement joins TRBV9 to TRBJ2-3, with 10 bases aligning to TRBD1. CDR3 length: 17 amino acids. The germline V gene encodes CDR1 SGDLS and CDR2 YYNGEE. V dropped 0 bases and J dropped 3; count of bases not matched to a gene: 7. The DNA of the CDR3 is TGTGCCAGCAGCGTAGTGACAGGGGGCTCTAGGACAGATACGCAGTATTTT. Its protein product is CASSVVTGGSRTDTQYF.

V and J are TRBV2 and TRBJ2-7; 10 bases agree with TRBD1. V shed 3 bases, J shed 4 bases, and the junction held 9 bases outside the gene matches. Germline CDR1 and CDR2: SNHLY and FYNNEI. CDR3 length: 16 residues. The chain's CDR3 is CASSDGGQGRRYEQYF. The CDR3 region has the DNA TGTGCCAGCAGTGACGGGGGACAGGGGAGGCGGTACGAGCAGTACTTC.

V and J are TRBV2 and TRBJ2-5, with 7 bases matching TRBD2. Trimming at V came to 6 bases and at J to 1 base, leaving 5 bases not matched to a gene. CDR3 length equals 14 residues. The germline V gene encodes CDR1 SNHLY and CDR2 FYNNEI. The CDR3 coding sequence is TGTGCCAGCAGGGGGGGAGGGGCCCAAGAGACCCAGTACTTC. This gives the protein CASRGGGAQETQYF.

In DNA, the CDR3 is TGTGCCAGCAGCTTAGGGTACCAGGTGGGGGCTGGGGCCAACGTCCTGACTTTC. Its protein product is CASSLGYQVGAGANVLTF. V is TRBV11-2 and J is TRBJ2-6; D possibly matches TRBD1 or TRBD2 (5 bases each). Germline lookup yields CDR1 SGHAT and CDR2 FQNNGV. V was shortened by 1 base and J by 2 bases, with 15 bases between the two germline ends. The CDR3 extends over 18 amino acids. The complete variable domain, with remaining parts taken from reference TRBV11-2 and TRBJ2-6, reads EAGVAQSPRYKIIEKRQSVAFWCNPISGHATLYWYQQILGQGPKLLIQFQNNGVVDDSQLPKDRFSAERLKGVDSTLKIQPAKLEDSAVYLCASSLGYQVGAGANVLTFGAGSRLTVL.